This T cell receptor (beta chain) was sequenced during a study of OX40 agonist ivuxolimab in advanced cancers. Study-wide background: It was permissible to have had prior anti-PD-1, anti-PD-L1 or anti-CTLA-4 therapy, and around 43% had some. Three patients had partial responses: one hepatocellular carcinoma, two cutaneous melanoma.

As to this clone: The antigen remains unidentified.

Clones were sequenced by immunoSEQ multiplex PCR, and TCRdb holds only the in-frame ones, with some missing. The sample lists about 36,000 clones, 65% to 85% occurring once. The germline V gene has CDR1 SGHNT and CDR2 YYREEE (reference sequence). This CDR3 region has 15 residues. Regarding the study as a whole: Relative to CD4+, CD8+ T cells held more expanded clones on average.

The receptor was isolated from an adult with an advanced solid tumor such as melanoma, head and neck, liver or kidney cancer. The rearrangement links TRBV5-4 to TRBJ2-5, with D tentatively TRBD1 (5 bases). The last part of the DNA fits TRBJ2-7 better; the J call may be wrong. The sample in question was CD4+ or CD8+ T cells sorted from blood, obtained in a trial of the OX40 agonist ivuxolimab. Written as DNA, the CDR3 is TGTGCCAGCAGCTTGTGGGCAGGGTTCTCCTACGAGCAGTACTTC. This codes for CASSLWAGFSYEQYF.